A selection of T cell receptor beta chains follows, all from one sample in a study of T cells after yellow fever vaccination. TCRdb re-called the 5' RACE reads with MiXCR, one entry per CDR3 protein. The sample lists about 500,000 distinct CDR3 sequences, around a sixth occurring once. The specimen comprised PBMCs, sampled about 5 days after the first yellow fever vaccination. The origin of the receptors is a man aged 18 to 29 who received the YFV17D yellow fever vaccine. Both conserved end residues are part of each CDR3. Each record gives: J gene, clone size, V gene, CDR3 length, CDR3 protein. The listing skips clone size in some rows; elsewhere it reads once, few, many or a size class.

TRBJ1-5 | once | TRBV12-3/TRBV12-4 | 16 | CASSPKGQSARQPQHF
TRBJ2-1 | few | TRBV19 | 16 | CASSNRGPPSYNEQFF
TRBJ2-7 | NA | TRBV29-1 | 12 | CSAGHLTYEQYF
TRBJ2-3 | few | TRBV12-3/TRBV12-4 | 13 | CASPGVSTDTQYF
TRBJ1-1 | few | TRBV12-3/TRBV12-4 | 14 | CASSLDQSNTEAFF
TRBJ1-1 | NA | TRBV7-2 | 13 | CASSLKWDTEAFF
TRBJ1-4 | few | TRBV7-9 | 17 | CASSPTGTGLRNEKLFF
TRBJ2-3 | NA | TRBV6-1 | 15 | CASSPETGGSDTQYF
TRBJ1-4 | few | TRBV20-1 | 12 | CSARLQGEKLFF
TRBJ1-4 | NA | TRBV7-9 | 15 | CASSRRRGLGEKLFF
TRBJ2-5 | NA | TRBV20-1 | 11 | CSAWYQETQYF
TRBJ2-1 | NA | TRBV28 | 16 | CASSPPRGASYNEQFF
TRBJ1-4 | few | TRBV19 | 17 | CASSTRRGVSTNEKLFF
TRBJ2-2 | NA | TRBV20-1 | 13 | CSAQQGATGELFF
TRBJ2-5 | NA | TRBV20-1 | 15 | CSARLISGVGETQYF
TRBJ2-3 | few | TRBV4-1 | 14 | CASSQVLRTDTQYF
TRBJ1-1 | few | TRBV20-1 | 13 | CSASVGSGTEAFF
TRBJ2-1 | few | TRBV20-1 | 14 | CSAARDGRVNEQFF
TRBJ1-4 | NA | TRBV5-1 | 14 | CASSRTGEEEKLFF
TRBJ2-2 | few | TRBV6-1 | 13 | CASRGQYTGELFF
TRBJ1-1 | NA | TRBV6-1 | 13 | CASSVQANTEAFF
TRBJ1-6 | NA | TRBV5-1 | 17 | CASSWKSGQAKDSPLHF
TRBJ1-2 | few | TRBV12-3/TRBV12-4 | 13 | CASREAGTDGYTF
TRBJ2-6 | NA | TRBV7-2 | 17 | CASSLGFGGAGANVLTF